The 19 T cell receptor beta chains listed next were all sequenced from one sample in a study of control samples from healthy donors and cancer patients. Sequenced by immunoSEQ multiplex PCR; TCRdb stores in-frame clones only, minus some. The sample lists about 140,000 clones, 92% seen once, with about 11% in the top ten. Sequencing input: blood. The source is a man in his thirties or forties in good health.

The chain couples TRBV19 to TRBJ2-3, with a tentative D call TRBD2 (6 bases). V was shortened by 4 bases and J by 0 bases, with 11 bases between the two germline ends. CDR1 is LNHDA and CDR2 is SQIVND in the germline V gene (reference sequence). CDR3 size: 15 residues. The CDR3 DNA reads TGTGCCAGTAGTAGGGGAGGAGCTAGCACAGATACGCAGTATTTT. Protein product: CASSRGGASTDTQYF.

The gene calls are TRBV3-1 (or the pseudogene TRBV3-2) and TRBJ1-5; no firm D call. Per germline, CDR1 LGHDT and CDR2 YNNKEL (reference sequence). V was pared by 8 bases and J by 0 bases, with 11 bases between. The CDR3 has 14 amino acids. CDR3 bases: TGTGCCAGCTCCCCCGGGAATAGCAATCAGCCCCAGCATTTT. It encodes CASSPGNSNQPQHF.

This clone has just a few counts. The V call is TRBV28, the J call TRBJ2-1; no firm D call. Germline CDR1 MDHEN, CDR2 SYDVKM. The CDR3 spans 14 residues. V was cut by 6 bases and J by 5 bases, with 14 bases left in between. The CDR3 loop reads CASSPRAFDNEQFF. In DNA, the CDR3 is TGTGCCAGCAGCCCACGGGCCTTTGACAATGAGCAGTTCTTC.

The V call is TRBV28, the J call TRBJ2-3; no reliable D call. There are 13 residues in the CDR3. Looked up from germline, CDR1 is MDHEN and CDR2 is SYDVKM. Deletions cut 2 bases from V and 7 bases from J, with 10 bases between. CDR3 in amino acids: CASSLPRSYTQYF. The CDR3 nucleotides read TGTGCCAGCAGTTTACCACGGTCTTATACGCAGTATTTT.

CDR3 in DNA: TGCGCCAGCAGCGACAGGGTCGGGAATTCACCCCTCCACTTT. Protein product: CASSDRVGNSPLHF. The V call is TRBV5-1, the J call TRBJ1-6, with 7 bases aligning to TRBD1. The CDR3 runs 14 residues. Germline CDR1 reads SGHRS; CDR2 reads YFSETQ. The V segment lost 4 bases and the J segment 7 bases; nucleotides outside the gene matches: 5.

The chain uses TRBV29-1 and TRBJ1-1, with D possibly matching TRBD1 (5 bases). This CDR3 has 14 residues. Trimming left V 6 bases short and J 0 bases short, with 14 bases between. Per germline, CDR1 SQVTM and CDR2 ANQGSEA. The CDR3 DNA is TGCAGCGTGGTAGGGGCGAACATGAACACTGAAGCTTTCTTT. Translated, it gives CSVVGANMNTEAFF.

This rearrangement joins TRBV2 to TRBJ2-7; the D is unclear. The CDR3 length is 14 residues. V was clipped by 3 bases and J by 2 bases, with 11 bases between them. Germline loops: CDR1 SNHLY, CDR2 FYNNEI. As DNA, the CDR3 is TGTGCCAGCAGTGAGCGAACTTTTACCTACGAGCAGTACTTC. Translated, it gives CASSERTFTYEQYF.

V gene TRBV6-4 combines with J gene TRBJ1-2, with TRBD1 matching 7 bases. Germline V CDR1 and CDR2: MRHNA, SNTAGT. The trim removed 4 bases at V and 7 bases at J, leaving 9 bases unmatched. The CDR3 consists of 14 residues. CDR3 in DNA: TGTGCCAGCAGTGTAACAGGGGAAAGCGGTGGCTACACCTTC. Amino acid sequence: CASSVTGESGGYTF.

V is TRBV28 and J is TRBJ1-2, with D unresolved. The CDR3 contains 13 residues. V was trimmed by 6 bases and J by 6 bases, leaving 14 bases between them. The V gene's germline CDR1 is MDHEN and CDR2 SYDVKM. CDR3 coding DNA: TGTGCCAGCAGAAACAGCGCTACCAATGGCTACACCTTC. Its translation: CASRNSATNGYTF.

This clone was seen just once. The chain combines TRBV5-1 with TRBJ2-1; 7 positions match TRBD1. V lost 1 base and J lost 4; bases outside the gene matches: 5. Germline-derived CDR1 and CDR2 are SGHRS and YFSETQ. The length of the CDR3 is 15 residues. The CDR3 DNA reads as TGCGCCAGCAGCTTGCCCTGGGACAGTTACAATGAGCAGTTCTTC. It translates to CASSLPWDSYNEQFF.

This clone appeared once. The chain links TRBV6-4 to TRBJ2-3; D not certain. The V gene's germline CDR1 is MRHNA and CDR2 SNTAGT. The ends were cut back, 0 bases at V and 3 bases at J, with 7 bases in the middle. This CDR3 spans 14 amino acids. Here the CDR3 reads CASSDSKSTDTQYF. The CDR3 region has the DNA TGTGCCAGCAGTGACTCGAAATCGACAGATACGCAGTATTTT.

In DNA, the CDR3 is TGTGCCAGCAGGGCAGGCCGGGGACAGGGCGAACAGGGCTACACCTTC. Protein product: CASRAGRGQGEQGYTF. The chain combines TRBV28 with TRBJ1-2; 9 bases are shared with TRBD1. The CDR3 loop spans 16 amino acids. Germline CDR1 reads MDHEN; CDR2 reads SYDVKM. V shed 6 bases and J 8 bases; nucleotides not matched to a gene: 16.

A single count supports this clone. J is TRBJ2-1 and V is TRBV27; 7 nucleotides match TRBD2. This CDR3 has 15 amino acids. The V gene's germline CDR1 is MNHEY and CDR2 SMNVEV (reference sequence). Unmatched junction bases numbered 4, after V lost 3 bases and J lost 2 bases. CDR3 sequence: CASSLGGSTYNEQFF. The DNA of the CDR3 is TGTGCCAGCAGTTTGGGCGGGAGCACCTACAATGAGCAGTTCTTC.

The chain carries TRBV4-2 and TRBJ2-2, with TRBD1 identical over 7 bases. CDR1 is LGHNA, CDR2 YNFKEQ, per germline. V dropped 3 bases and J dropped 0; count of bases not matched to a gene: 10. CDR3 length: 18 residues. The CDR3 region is CASSHSGQSYANTGELFF. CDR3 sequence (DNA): TGTGCCAGCAGCCACTCGGGACAGTCTTACGCGAACACCGGGGAGCTGTTTTTT.

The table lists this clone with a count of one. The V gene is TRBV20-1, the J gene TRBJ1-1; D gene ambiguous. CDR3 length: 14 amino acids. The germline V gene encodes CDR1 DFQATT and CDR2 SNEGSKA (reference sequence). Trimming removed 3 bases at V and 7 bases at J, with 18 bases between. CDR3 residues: CSASLSLFNGEAFF. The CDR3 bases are TGCAGTGCTAGTCTATCACTATTCAATGGTGAAGCTTTCTTT.

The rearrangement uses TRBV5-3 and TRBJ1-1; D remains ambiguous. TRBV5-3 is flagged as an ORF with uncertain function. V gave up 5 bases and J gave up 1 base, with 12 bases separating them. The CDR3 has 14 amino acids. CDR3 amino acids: CARRHDNKNTEAFF. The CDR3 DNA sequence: TGTGCCAGAAGACACGATAACAAGAACACTGAAGCTTTCTTT.

The CDR3 DNA reads TGTGCCAGCTCACCACCCCGAATCGTAACCGGGACAGAATTATCCGTGTCTGGGGCCAACGTCCTGACTTTC. Its translation: CASSPPRIVTGTELSVSGANVLTF. J is TRBJ2-6 and V is TRBV18; 7 bases align to TRBD1. Germline V lookup: CDR1 KGHSH, CDR2 LQKENI. The V gene end was trimmed by 0 bases and the J gene end by 1 base; junction bases not matched to a gene: 24. This CDR3 has 24 amino acids.

The CDR3 loop is CASSLGQANQPQHF. The DNA for the CDR3 is TGTGCCAGCAGTTTAGGACAGGCCAATCAGCCCCAGCATTTT. The gene calls are TRBV28 and TRBJ1-5, with 7 bases aligning to TRBD1. The V segment lost 2 bases and the J segment 3 bases; nucleotides outside the gene matches: 1. CDR3 size: 14 residues. Germline V CDR1 and CDR2: MDHEN, SYDVKM.

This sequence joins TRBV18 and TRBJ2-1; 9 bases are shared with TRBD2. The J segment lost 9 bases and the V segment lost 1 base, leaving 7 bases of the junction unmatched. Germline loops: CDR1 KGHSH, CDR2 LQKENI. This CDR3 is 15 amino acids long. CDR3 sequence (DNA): TGTGCCAGCTCACCACGAATAGCGGGAGAGGTTGAGCAGTTCTTC. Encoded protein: CASSPRIAGEVEQFF.